The 16 T cell receptor beta chains below all came from one sample that was sequenced in a study of cytomegalovirus exposure and HLA in healthy donors. Primers for the PCR totalled 60 Vbeta and 13 Jbeta. Clones were read by immunoSEQ multiplex PCR, and TCRdb kept only the in-frame ones, dropping some. Of about 140,000 clones in the sample, 76% were seen once. Input material: PBMCs. The receptors here all came from a male donor in good health and CMV-seronegative.

The genes are TRBV28 and TRBJ2-7; 7 nucleotides match TRBD2. The CDR3 totals 15 residues. Germline values: CDR1 MDHEN, CDR2 SYDVKM. V dropped 5 bases and J dropped 2; count of bases not matched to a gene: 9. The CDR3 reads CASSPLGGVAYEQYF. The DNA of the CDR3 is TGTGCCAGCAGTCCTCTTGGGGGGGTTGCCTACGAGCAGTACTTC.

This clone was detected only a few times. The CDR3 loop is CASSQGRDNQPQHF. CDR3 DNA: TGCGCCAGCAGCCAAGGCAGGGACAATCAGCCCCAGCATTTT. This chain connects TRBV4-1 to TRBJ1-5, with D possibly matching TRBD1 (5 bases). The ends were cut back, 1 base at V and 3 bases at J, with 7 bases in the middle. Germline V CDR1 and CDR2: MGHRA, YSYEKL. This CDR3 is built from 14 residues.

This chain connects TRBV7-2 to TRBJ1-1, with unresolved D. This CDR3 spans 15 amino acids. Germline V gene sequence: CDR1 SGHTA, CDR2 FQGNSA. Trimming left V 1 base short and J 5 bases short, with 14 bases between. In DNA, the CDR3 is TGTGCCAGCAGCTTAGACAGCTTGCGGAGGACTGAAGCTTTCTTT. Residues: CASSLDSLRRTEAFF.

This rearrangement joins TRBV2 to TRBJ1-6, with unresolved D. Germline V gene data show CDR1 as SNHLY and CDR2 as FYNNEI. The CDR3 loop spans 13 amino acids. The V gene lost 7 bases and the J gene lost 4 bases, with 8 bases spanning the gap. The chain's CDR3 is CASTRDYNSPLHF. CDR3 DNA: TGTGCCAGCACGAGGGATTATAATTCACCCCTCCACTTT.

The rearrangement links TRBV28 to TRBJ1-2; D uncertain. V was clipped by 2 bases and J by 12 bases, with 10 bases between them. CDR3 size: 11 residues. Per the germline V gene, CDR1 is MDHEN and CDR2 is SYDVKM. The CDR3 coding sequence is TGTGCCAGCAGTTTAGATAGAGCTAACACCTTC. As protein: CASSLDRANTF.

V and J are TRBV11-2 and TRBJ2-1, with TRBD2 matching 11 bases. Germline CDR1 and CDR2: SGHAT and FQNNGV. The CDR3 is 16 amino acids. The V segment lost 4 bases and the J segment 4 bases; nucleotides outside the gene matches: 6. CDR3 residues: CASSSPSSGRYNEQFF. The CDR3 DNA reads as TGTGCCAGCAGCTCACCTTCTAGCGGGAGGTACAATGAGCAGTTCTTC.

The chain carries TRBV5-1 and TRBJ2-5, with 7 bases fitting TRBD1. The V segment lost 2 bases and the J segment 5 bases; nucleotides outside the gene matches: 6. Germline loops: CDR1 SGHRS, CDR2 YFSETQ. CDR3 length equals 14 residues. The CDR3: CASSFQGVEETQYF. For the CDR3, the DNA is TGCGCCAGCAGCTTCCAGGGGGTGGAGGAGACCCAGTACTTC.

The chain uses TRBV15 and TRBJ1-4, with TRBD1 matching 12 bases. CDR3 length: 15 amino acids. With V trimmed by 4 bases and J by 11 bases, 8 bases remained unmatched. CDR1 is LNHNV, CDR2 YYDKDF, per germline (reference sequence). CDR3 loop: CATSKPGTGGRKLFF. The CDR3 nucleotides are TGTGCCACCAGCAAGCCCGGGACAGGGGGCCGGAAACTGTTTTTT.

J is TRBJ2-5 and V is TRBV28; 8 bases line up with TRBD2. The CDR3 is made up of 15 amino acids. J lost 5 bases, V lost 5 bases, and 10 bases had no gene match. Germline V CDR1 and CDR2: MDHEN, SYDVKM. For the CDR3, the DNA is TGTGCCAGCAGTGATAGGCGGGGGGTGTCTGAGACCCAGTACTTC. It yields the protein CASSDRRGVSETQYF.

V is TRBV9 and J is TRBJ2-4; TRBD1 aligns across 9 bases. Germline CDR1 is SGDLS and CDR2 is YYNGEE. Losses at the gene ends were 3 bases for V and 4 bases for J; bases not matched to a gene: 2. CDR3 length: 14 residues. For the CDR3, the DNA is TGTGCCAGCAGCGCCGGGACAGGGAAAAACATTCAGTACTTC. Translating gives CASSAGTGKNIQYF.

This clone was picked up one time. The V call is TRBV30, the J call TRBJ2-1; D might be TRBD2 (6 bases). This CDR3 has 15 residues. V lost 0 bases and J lost 2, with 11 bases in between. Germline V gene sequence: CDR1 GTSNPN, CDR2 SVGIG (reference sequence). The CDR3 bases are TGTGCCTGGAGTGTGGGTAGCGGTCCCTACAATGAGCAGTTCTTC. It is translated as CAWSVGSGPYNEQFF.

The chain carries TRBV28 and TRBJ1-3; 7 bases line up with TRBD1. V dropped 7 bases and J dropped 4; count of bases not matched to a gene: 7. Germline V gives CDR1 MDHEN, CDR2 SYDVKM. The length of the CDR3 is 14 residues. The DNA of the CDR3 is TGTGCCAGCACCCGAGGGGGCGGGGGAAACACCATATATTTT. Its translation is CASTRGGGGNTIYF.

V gene TRBV7-9 combines with J gene TRBJ1-6, with a weak D call TRBD1 (5 bases). The germline V and J ends were trimmed by 7 bases and 5 bases, with 15 bases remaining between them. The CDR3 has 15 amino acids. Germline CDR1 is SEHNR and CDR2 is FQNEAQ (reference sequence). The CDR3 bases are TGTGCCAGCACCCCAGGCGGGACGGATAATTCACCCCTCCACTTT. It codes for CASTPGGTDNSPLHF.

This clone was counted between two and nine times. The chain employs TRBV7-2 and TRBJ2-1; D uncertain. Germline V gene sequence: CDR1 SGHTA, CDR2 FQGNSA. V dropped 7 bases and J dropped 4 bases, with 11 bases sitting between them. The CDR3 has 13 amino acids. The CDR3 coding sequence is TGTGCCAGCACCTTGCGGTCTTACAATGAGCAGTTCTTC. Amino acids: CASTLRSYNEQFF. Supplemented by reference TRBV7-2 and TRBJ2-1, the full variable domain reads GAGVSQSPSNKVTEKGKDVELRCDPISGHTALYWYRQSLGQGLEFLIYFQGNSAPDKSGLPSDRFSAERTGGSVSTLTIQRTQQEDSAVYLCASTLRSYNEQFFGPGTRLTVL.

The chain couples TRBV6-5 to TRBJ1-5, with D possibly being TRBD1 (5 bases). CDR3 length: 13 amino acids. V gave up 7 bases and J gave up 6 bases, with 13 bases separating them. Germline lookup yields CDR1 MNHEY and CDR2 SVGAGI. In DNA, the CDR3 is TGTGCCAGCAACGCAGGGTCGATTCAGCCCCAGCATTTT. Residues: CASNAGSIQPQHF.

This chain uses TRBV5-5 with TRBJ2-7, with D perhaps TRBD2 (5 bases). V was trimmed by 2 bases and J by 2 bases, leaving 5 bases between them. The CDR3 has 12 amino acids. Germline loops: CDR1 SGHKS, CDR2 YYEKEE (reference sequence). CDR3: CASSFGAYEQYF. CDR3 nucleotides: TGTGCCAGCAGCTTCGGGGCCTACGAGCAGTACTTC.